This TCR beta chain was captured by sequencing in a study of T cells in localized non-small cell lung cancer. Whole-study results and caveats: Tumor samples were not multi-region, leaving intratumor heterogeneity unexcluded. A higher density of T cells in blood coincided with extended overall survival.

The data were produced by immunoSEQ multiplex PCR, yet TCRdb's version contains in-frame clones alone and is incomplete. This sample yields about 8,000 clones, of which more than 70% are seen a single time; 25% to 35% belongs to the top ten. In regard to this clone: Its antigen remains unknown.

The sample here was peripheral blood, taken before any cancer treatment. The source of this sequence is a male donor aged 60 or older with stage III lung adenocarcinoma.

The chain's CDR3 is CASSLSVSSYNEQFF. DNA for the CDR3: TGTGCCAGCAGCTTGTCAGTGAGCTCCTACAATGAGCAGTTCTTC. This sequence joins TRBV5-4 and TRBJ2-1; D gene uncertain. The CDR3 extends over 15 amino acids. V was pared by 1 base and J by 0 bases, with 8 bases between. CDR1 and CDR2 from the germline V gene are SGHNT and YYREEE (reference sequence).